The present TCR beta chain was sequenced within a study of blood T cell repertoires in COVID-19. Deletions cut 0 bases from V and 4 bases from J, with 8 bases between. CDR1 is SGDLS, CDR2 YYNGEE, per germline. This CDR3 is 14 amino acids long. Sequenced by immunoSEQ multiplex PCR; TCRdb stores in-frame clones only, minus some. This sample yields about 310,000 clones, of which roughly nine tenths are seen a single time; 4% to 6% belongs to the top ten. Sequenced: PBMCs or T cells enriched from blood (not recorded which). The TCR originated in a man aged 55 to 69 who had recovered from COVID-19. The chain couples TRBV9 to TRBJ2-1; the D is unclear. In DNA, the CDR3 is TGTGCCAGCAGCGTAGTATCGGGTTACAATGAGCAGTTCTTC. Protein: CASSVVSGYNEQFF.